Presented here are 25 T cell receptor beta chains from one specimen sequenced in a study of T-cell memory formation after mild COVID-19. TCRdb fed the 5' RACE reads into MiXCR, producing one record per CDR3 protein. Of fewer than 60,000 distinct CDR3 sequences listed, 25% to 35% are singletons. Sample: PBMCs or a T cell subset sorted from them (not recorded which). These receptors were taken from a man between 18 and 29 years old who had mild COVID-19 (a few samples of this study predate the infection). Cell type and time point are not known.

V gene TRBV4-1 combines with J gene TRBJ2-1, with TRBD2 identical over 11 bases. This CDR3 is 15 amino acids long. V trimming: 5 bases; J trimming: 7 bases; junction bases outside the gene matches: 7. Germline CDR1 is MGHRA and CDR2 is YSYEKL. The DNA of the CDR3 is TGCGCCAGCAGCTTAGCGGGGGGGGTAAAAAATGAGCAGTTCTTC. Its protein is CASSLAGGVKNEQFF.

This sequence joins TRBV5-5 and TRBJ2-7; no clear D. Germline assignment: CDR1 SGHKS and CDR2 YYEKEE (reference sequence). This CDR3 region has 12 residues. V gave up 4 bases and J gave up 1 base, with 6 bases separating them. The CDR3 bases are TGTGCCAGCAGCCCTGTGTCCTACGAGCAGTACTTC. Translating it yields CASSPVSYEQYF.

The chain recombines TRBV2 with TRBJ2-7; TRBD1 matches 9 bases. The CDR3 loop spans 16 amino acids. Per the germline V gene, CDR1 is SNHLY and CDR2 is FYNNEI. Trimming cost V 0 bases and J 3 bases; bases outside gene matches: 6. The CDR3 coding sequence is TGTGCCAGCAGTGAAGCGCTCGAGGGACAGGGCTACGAGCAGTACGTC. Translating gives CASSEALEGQGYEQYV.

This clonotype came up a few times. The chain links TRBV7-6 to TRBJ1-3; D is unclear. Germline-derived CDR1 and CDR2 are SGHVS and FNYEAQ. The V end was cut by 2 bases, the J end by 0 bases, with 14 bases between. This CDR3 is built from 17 residues. Here the CDR3 reads CASSLSSPGYSGNTIYF. The CDR3 DNA is TGTGCCAGCAGCTTATCCTCCCCCGGGTACTCTGGAAACACCATATATTTT.

This clonotype has a count of ten or more. The chain employs TRBV7-8 and TRBJ1-5, with a weak D call TRBD1 (5 bases). The CDR3 spans 17 residues. V lost 5 bases to trimming and J lost 0 bases, with 17 bases between them. The V gene's germline CDR1 is SGHVS and CDR2 FQNEAQ. CDR3 sequence (DNA): TGTGCCAGCAGCAAGGTGGAGGGGACTTATAGCAATCAGCCCCAGCATTTT. Protein sequence: CASSKVEGTYSNQPQHF. Using reference TRBV7-8 and TRBJ1-5 for the parts outside the CDR3, the full variable domain is GAGVSQSPRYKVAKRGQDVALRCDPISGHVSLFWYQQALGQGPEFLTYFQNEAQLDKSGLPSDRFFAERPEGSVSTLKIQRTQQEDSAVYLCASSKVEGTYSNQPQHFGDGTRLSIL.

This clonotype was observed a few times. The chain employs TRBV11-2 and TRBJ2-3; perhaps TRBD2 as D (5 bases). V lost 5 bases, J lost 5 bases, and 17 bases lay in between. This CDR3 region has 15 residues. Germline values: CDR1 SGHAT, CDR2 FQNNGV. As DNA, the CDR3 is TGTGCCAGCAGCCTTGTCCCCGGGGTGGGAGATACGCAGTATTTT. This gives the protein CASSLVPGVGDTQYF. Combining the CDR3 with reference TRBV11-2 and TRBJ2-3 gives the whole variable domain EAGVAQSPRYKIIEKRQSVAFWCNPISGHATLYWYQQILGQGPKLLIQFQNNGVVDDSQLPKDRFSAERLKGVDSTLKIQPAKLEDSAVYLCASSLVPGVGDTQYFGPGTRLTVL.

This clonotype has just a few counts. The gene calls are TRBV28 and TRBJ1-6; the D gene is possibly TRBD1 (6 bases). The CDR3 covers 14 residues. Germline V gene sequence: CDR1 MDHEN, CDR2 SYDVKM. V was shortened by 2 bases and J by 10 bases, with 12 bases between the two germline ends. CDR3 sequence reads: CASSLHREYSPLHF. In nucleotides, the CDR3 is TGTGCCAGCAGTTTACACAGGGAGTACTCACCCCTCCACTTT.

Remarks on this clonotype: Compared with germline, one end of the junction differs, possibly owing to a read error. The gene calls are TRBV12-3 or TRBV12-4 and TRBJ1-1, with D possibly being TRBD1 (6 bases). The CDR3 sequence is 13 residues long. This chain's CDR3 is CASSLASGAEAFF. DNA for the CDR3: TGTGCCAGCAGCTTAGCATCGGGGGCGGAGGCTTTCTTT.

The sample holds a few counts of this clonotype. The chain couples TRBV20-1 to TRBJ2-3; 8 positions agree with TRBD2. The V gene's germline CDR1 is DFQATT and CDR2 SNEGSKA (reference sequence). The CDR3 has 15 residues. V lost 6 bases, J lost 2 bases, and 10 bases stayed unmatched. The CDR3: CSAATSGPFTDTQYF. The CDR3 bases are TGCAGTGCCGCTACTAGCGGACCTTTCACAGATACGCAGTATTTT.

This clonotype was observed a handful of times. The rearrangement links TRBV4-1 to TRBJ2-1; D could derive from TRBD1 or TRBD2 (6 bases each). Between the trimmed V and J ends, which lost 3 bases and 1 base, there was a span of 10 bases. CDR3 length: 15 residues. CDR1 is MGHRA, CDR2 YSYEKL, per germline. The CDR3, as DNA: TGCGCCAGCAGCCATCAAGGGGGGTCCTACAATGAGCAGTTCTTC. Its protein product is CASSHQGGSYNEQFF.

The chain combines TRBV11-2 with TRBJ1-5; weak D call: TRBD1 (5 bases). The ends were cut back, 5 bases at V and 4 bases at J, with 15 bases in the middle. The V gene's germline CDR1 is SGHAT and CDR2 FQNNGV. The CDR3 has 15 amino acids. CDR3: CASSVGTGVNQPQHF. In DNA form, the CDR3 reads TGTGCCAGCAGCGTTGGGACCGGTGTTAATCAGCCCCAGCATTTT.

The V gene is TRBV4-2, the J gene TRBJ2-5; D possibly matches TRBD1 or TRBD2 (5 bases each). V was cut by 6 bases and J by 3 bases, with 14 bases left in between. This CDR3 has 14 amino acids. Germline V lookup: CDR1 LGHNA, CDR2 YNFKEQ. CDR3 loop: CASSPLGAEETQYF. The CDR3 DNA follows: TGTGCCAGCAGTCCCCTCGGGGCTGAAGAGACCCAGTACTTC.

CDR3 residues: CASSPDRGSNGANVLTF. The CDR3 DNA reads TGTGCCAGCAGCCCTGACAGGGGATCGAATGGGGCCAACGTCCTGACTTTC. This chain connects TRBV27 to TRBJ2-6, with 8 bases lining up with TRBD1. Germline V gene data show CDR1 as MNHEY and CDR2 as SMNVEV (reference sequence). V dropped 6 bases and J dropped 3; count of bases not matched to a gene: 10. The CDR3 extends over 17 amino acids.

The CDR3: CASSFGGDTQYF. In DNA, the CDR3 is TGTGCCAGCAGCTTCGGGGGGGATACGCAGTATTTT. This sequence joins TRBV5-6 and TRBJ2-3; 7 bases are a match to TRBD2. The CDR3 covers 12 residues. Trimming removed 2 bases from V and 6 bases from J; junction bases left unmatched: 0. Germline loops: CDR1 SGHDT, CDR2 YYEEEE.

This clonotype was observed a handful of times. The rearrangement uses TRBV6-5 and TRBJ2-1; 7 nucleotides agree with TRBD1. CDR1 is MNHEY, CDR2 SVGAGI, per germline. This CDR3 is 15 amino acids long. The ends lost 6 bases at V and 4 bases at J; junction bases unmatched: 9. CDR3 in amino acids: CASSSTGVGYNEQFF. CDR3 coding DNA: TGTGCCAGCAGCTCCACAGGGGTGGGATACAATGAGCAGTTCTTC.

The chain has TRBV29-1 and TRBJ2-3; the D gene is possibly TRBD1 (5 bases). The CDR3 is 15 amino acids. Trimming removed 4 bases at V and 2 bases at J, with 16 bases between. Germline values: CDR1 SQVTM, CDR2 ANQGSEA. CDR3 amino acids: CSVVAPPGYTDTQYF. CDR3 sequence (DNA): TGCAGCGTTGTAGCCCCGCCAGGGTACACAGATACGCAGTATTTT.

This clonotype was picked up a small number of times. This rearrangement joins TRBV6-5 to TRBJ2-1; TRBD1 is a possible D gene (6 bases). V lost 0 bases and J 8 bases, leaving 14 bases between the germline ends. The CDR3 contains 15 residues. The V gene's germline CDR1 is MNHEY and CDR2 SVGAGI. The CDR3 sequence: CASSYSGAKGYEQFF. CDR3 nucleotides: TGTGCCAGCAGTTACTCGGGGGCTAAGGGGTATGAGCAGTTCTTC.

The chain uses TRBV7-2 and TRBJ2-3; D remains ambiguous. The CDR3 contains 15 residues. Germline CDR1 is SGHTA and CDR2 is FQGNSA. Trimming left V 1 base short and J 2 bases short, with 10 bases between. CDR3: CASSLVAVITDTQYF. For the CDR3, the DNA is TGTGCCAGCAGCTTAGTCGCAGTGATCACAGATACGCAGTATTTT.

The chain uses TRBV20-1 and TRBJ2-1; 7 positions match TRBD2. The V and J ends lost 7 bases and 8 bases, in that order; junction bases with no gene match: 8. The CDR3 extends over 12 amino acids. Germline CDR1 reads DFQATT; CDR2 reads SNEGSKA (reference sequence). The CDR3 is CSVAGPVDEQFF. Here the CDR3 DNA reads TGCAGTGTAGCGGGCCCGGTCGATGAGCAGTTCTTC.

J is TRBJ2-1 and V is TRBV6-6; D call uncertain. Germline-derived CDR1 and CDR2 are MNHNY and SVGAGI (reference sequence). V was pared by 3 bases and J by 10 bases, with 10 bases between. This CDR3 spans 12 amino acids. The CDR3 here is CASSYNLVEQFF. CDR3 sequence (DNA): TGTGCCAGCAGTTATAATTTGGTGGAGCAGTTCTTC.

This clonotype was seen a handful of times. The chain links TRBV29-1 to TRBJ2-3; D may be TRBD1 or TRBD2 (5 bases each). The length of the CDR3 is 13 residues. Looked up from germline, CDR1 is SQVTM and CDR2 is ANQGSEA. Trimming removed 7 bases from V and 4 bases from J, with 15 bases in between. In DNA, the CDR3 is TGCAGCGCCCGCTATCCGGGACCAGATACGCAGTATTTT. Translation: CSARYPGPDTQYF.

V is TRBV12-3 or TRBV12-4 and J is TRBJ2-1; TRBD2 matches 10 bases. V dropped 6 bases and J dropped 4; count of bases not matched to a gene: 6. The length of the CDR3 is 15 residues. For the CDR3, the DNA is TGTGCCAGCAGGTCGACTAGCGGGCTTTACAATGAGCAGTTCTTC. The encoded protein is CASRSTSGLYNEQFF.

For this clonotype: A read error may be the cause here, since a much bigger clone is one base away. Given the absence of the conserved phenylalanine or tryptophan at the CDR3 end, a read error is likely. The chain is built from TRBV20-1 and TRBJ2-7; D is unresolved. V was cut by 0 bases and J by 2 bases, with 8 bases left in between. Germline CDR1 and CDR2: DFQATT and SNEGSKA (reference sequence). The CDR3 spans 13 residues. Written as DNA, the CDR3 is TGCAGTGCTAGAGATCGGGCAACCTACGAGCAGTACTTA. It specifies CSARDRATYEQYL.

DNA for the CDR3: TGTGCCAGCGACGGGGTACCTCGGGGGGCCACCGGGGAGCTGTTTTTT. This translates into CASDGVPRGATGELFF. J is TRBJ2-2 and V is TRBV7-9; D perhaps matches TRBD2 (7 bases). V lost 8 bases and J lost 4, with 20 bases in between. The CDR3 consists of 16 residues. Germline assignment: CDR1 SEHNR and CDR2 FQNEAQ (reference sequence).

This clonotype was counted many times. The rearrangement uses TRBV15 and TRBJ2-7; no clear D gene. CDR1 is LNHNV, CDR2 YYDKDF, per germline (reference sequence). The CDR3 runs 13 residues. V lost 4 bases and J 2 bases, leaving 9 bases between the germline ends. In DNA, the CDR3 is TGTGCCACCAGCACGGGCTTGGCCTACGAGCAGTACGTC. Its protein product is CATSTGLAYEQYV.